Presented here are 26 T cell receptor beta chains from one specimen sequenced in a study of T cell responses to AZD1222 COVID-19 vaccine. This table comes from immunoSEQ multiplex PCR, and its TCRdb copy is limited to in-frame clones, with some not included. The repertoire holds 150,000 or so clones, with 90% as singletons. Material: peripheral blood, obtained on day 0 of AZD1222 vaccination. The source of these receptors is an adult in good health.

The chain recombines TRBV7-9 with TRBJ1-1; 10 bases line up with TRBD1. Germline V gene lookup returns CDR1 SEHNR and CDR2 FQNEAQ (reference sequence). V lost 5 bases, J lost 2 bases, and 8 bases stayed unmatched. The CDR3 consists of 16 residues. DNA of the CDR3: TGTGCCAGCAGCCCTCGGGACAGGGGCCGCAACACTGAAGCTTTCTTT. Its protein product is CASSPRDRGRNTEAFF.

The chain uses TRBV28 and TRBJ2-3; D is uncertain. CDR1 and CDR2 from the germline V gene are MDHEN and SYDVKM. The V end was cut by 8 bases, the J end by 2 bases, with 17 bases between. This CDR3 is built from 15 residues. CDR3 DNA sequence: TGTGCCAGCCACATCGGCCTAGTCCTCACAGATACGCAGTATTTT. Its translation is CASHIGLVLTDTQYF.

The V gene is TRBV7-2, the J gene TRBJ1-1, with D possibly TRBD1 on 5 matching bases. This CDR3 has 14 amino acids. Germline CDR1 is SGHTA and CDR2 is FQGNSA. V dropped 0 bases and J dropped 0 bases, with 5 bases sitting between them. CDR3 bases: TGTGCCAGCAGCTTAGCCAGGGTGAACACTGAAGCTTTCTTT. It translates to CASSLARVNTEAFF.

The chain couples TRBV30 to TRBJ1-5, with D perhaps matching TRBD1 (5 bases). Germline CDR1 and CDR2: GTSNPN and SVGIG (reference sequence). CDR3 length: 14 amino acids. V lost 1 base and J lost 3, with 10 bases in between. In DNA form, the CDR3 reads TGTGCCTGGAGTGGGGGACTGCCCAATCAGCCCCAGCATTTT. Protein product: CAWSGGLPNQPQHF.

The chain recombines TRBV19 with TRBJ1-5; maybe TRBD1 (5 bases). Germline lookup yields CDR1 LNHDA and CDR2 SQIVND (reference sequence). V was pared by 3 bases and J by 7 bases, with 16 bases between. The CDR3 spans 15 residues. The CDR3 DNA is TGTGCCAGTAGTATGATCGAGGGGTACAGGCAGCCCCAGCATTTT. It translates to CASSMIEGYRQPQHF.

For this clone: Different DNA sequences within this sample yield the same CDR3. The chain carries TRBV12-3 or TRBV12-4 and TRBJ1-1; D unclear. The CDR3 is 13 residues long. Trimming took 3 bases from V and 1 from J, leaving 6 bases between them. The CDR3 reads CASSLEGNTEAFF. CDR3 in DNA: TGTGCCAGCAGTTTGGAGGGGAACACTGAAGCTTTCTTT.

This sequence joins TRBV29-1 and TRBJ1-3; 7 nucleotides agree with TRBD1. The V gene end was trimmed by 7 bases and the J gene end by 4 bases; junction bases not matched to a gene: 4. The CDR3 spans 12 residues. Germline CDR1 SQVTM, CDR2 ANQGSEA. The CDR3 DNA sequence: TGCAGCGGACAGGGTTCCGGAAACACCATATATTTT. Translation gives CSGQGSGNTIYF.

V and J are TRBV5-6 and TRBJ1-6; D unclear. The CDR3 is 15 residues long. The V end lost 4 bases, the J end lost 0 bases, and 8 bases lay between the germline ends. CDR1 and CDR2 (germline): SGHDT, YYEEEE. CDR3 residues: CASSPDGSYNSPLHF. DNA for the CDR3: TGTGCCAGCAGCCCGGACGGCTCCTATAATTCACCCCTCCACTTT. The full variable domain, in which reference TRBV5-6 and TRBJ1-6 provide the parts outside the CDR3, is DAGVTQSPTHLIKTRGQQVTLRCSPKSGHDTVSWYQQALGQGPQFIFQYYEEEERQRGNFPDRFSGHQFPNYSSELNVNALLLGDSALYLCASSPDGSYNSPLHFGNGTRLTVT.

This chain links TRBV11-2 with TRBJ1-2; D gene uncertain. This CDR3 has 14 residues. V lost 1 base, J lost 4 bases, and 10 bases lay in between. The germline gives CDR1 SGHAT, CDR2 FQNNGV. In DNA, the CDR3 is TGTGCCAGCAGCTTAGTCCAGGATTTCTATGGCTACACCTTC. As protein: CASSLVQDFYGYTF.

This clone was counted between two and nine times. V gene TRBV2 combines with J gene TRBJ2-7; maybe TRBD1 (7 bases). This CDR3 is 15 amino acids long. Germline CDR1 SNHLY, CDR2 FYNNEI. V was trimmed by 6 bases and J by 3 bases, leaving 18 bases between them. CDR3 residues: CASRRVEGAVYEQYF. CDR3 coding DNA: TGTGCCAGCAGGAGGGTGGAGGGGGCGGTCTACGAGCAGTACTTC.

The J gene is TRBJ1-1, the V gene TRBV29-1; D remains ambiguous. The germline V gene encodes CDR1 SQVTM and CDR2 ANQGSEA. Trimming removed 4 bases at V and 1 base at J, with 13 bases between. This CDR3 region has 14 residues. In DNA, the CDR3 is TGCAGCGTTGGGGAACCCCAGGAGAACACTGAAGCTTTCTTT. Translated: CSVGEPQENTEAFF.

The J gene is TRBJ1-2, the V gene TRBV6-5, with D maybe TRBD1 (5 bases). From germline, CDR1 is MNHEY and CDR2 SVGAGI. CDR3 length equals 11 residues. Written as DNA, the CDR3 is TGTGTCATTGGCAGGGAGACGGGCTACACCTTC. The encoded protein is CVIGRETGYTF.

CDR3: CASSPGGGFTEAFF. The CDR3 DNA is TGCGCCAGCAGCCCGGGTGGGGGATTTACTGAAGCTTTCTTT. This chain joins TRBV5-1 and TRBJ1-1; tentative D call: TRBD1 (5 bases). Germline V CDR1 and CDR2: SGHRS, YFSETQ. This CDR3 has 14 amino acids. Trimming removed 4 bases at V and 5 bases at J, with 15 bases between.

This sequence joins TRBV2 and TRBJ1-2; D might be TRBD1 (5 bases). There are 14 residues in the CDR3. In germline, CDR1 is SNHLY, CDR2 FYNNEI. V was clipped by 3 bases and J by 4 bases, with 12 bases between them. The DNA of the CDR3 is TGTGCCAGCAGTGACAGGGACCCCCTCTATGGCTACACCTTC. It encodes CASSDRDPLYGYTF.

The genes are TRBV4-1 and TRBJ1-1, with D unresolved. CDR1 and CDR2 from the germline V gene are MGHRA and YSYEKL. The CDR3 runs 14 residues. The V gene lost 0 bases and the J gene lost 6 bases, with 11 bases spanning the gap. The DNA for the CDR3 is TGCGCCAGCAGCCAAGATCCAGTAGACCCTGAAGCTTTCTTT. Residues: CASSQDPVDPEAFF.

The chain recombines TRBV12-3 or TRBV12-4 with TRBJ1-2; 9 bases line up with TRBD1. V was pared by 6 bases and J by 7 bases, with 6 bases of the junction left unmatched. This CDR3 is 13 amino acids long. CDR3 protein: CASREDRGAGYTF. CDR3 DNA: TGTGCCAGCAGAGAGGACAGGGGTGCTGGCTACACCTTC.

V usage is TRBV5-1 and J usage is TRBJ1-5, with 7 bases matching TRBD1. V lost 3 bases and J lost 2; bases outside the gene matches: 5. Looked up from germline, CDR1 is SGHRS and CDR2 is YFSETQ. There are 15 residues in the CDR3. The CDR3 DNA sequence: TGCGCCAGCAGCTCGACAGGGCAAGGCAATCAGCCCCAGCATTTT. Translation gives CASSSTGQGNQPQHF. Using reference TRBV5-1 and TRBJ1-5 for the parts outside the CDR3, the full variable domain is KAGVTQTPRYLIKTRGQQVTLSCSPISGHRSVSWYQQTPGQGLQFLFEYFSETQRNKGNFPGRFSGRQFSNSRSEMNVSTLELGDSALYLCASSSTGQGNQPQHFGDGTRLSIL.

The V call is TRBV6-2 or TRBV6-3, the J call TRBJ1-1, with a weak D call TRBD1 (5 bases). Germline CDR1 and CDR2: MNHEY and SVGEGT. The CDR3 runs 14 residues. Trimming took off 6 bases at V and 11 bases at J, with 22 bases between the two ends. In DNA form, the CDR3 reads TGTGCCAGCAGCAAACTCGACGGGGCTCCCGGGGCTTTCTTT. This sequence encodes CASSKLDGAPGAFF.

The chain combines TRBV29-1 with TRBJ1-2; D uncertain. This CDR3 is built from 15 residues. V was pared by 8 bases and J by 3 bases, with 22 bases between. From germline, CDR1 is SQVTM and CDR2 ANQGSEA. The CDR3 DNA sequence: TGCAGCATTGCCCGGGGTCGCGGGTGGGACTATGGCTACACCTTC. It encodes CSIARGRGWDYGYTF.

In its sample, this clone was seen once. CDR3 in DNA: TGTGCCAGCAGTCCCAAGGATACAGGGGCTAATTCACCCCTCCACTTT. It encodes CASSPKDTGANSPLHF. The chain joins TRBV6-6 to TRBJ1-6; TRBD1 matches at 7 bases. V gave up 5 bases and J gave up 6 bases; unmatched junction bases: 10. There are 16 residues in the CDR3. Germline V gene sequence: CDR1 MNHNY, CDR2 SVGAGI (reference sequence).

CDR3 loop: CASSPRGGRNEQFF. The CDR3 coding sequence is TGTGCCAGCTCACCACGGGGGGGGCGAAATGAGCAGTTCTTC. The chain employs TRBV18 and TRBJ2-1; weak D call: TRBD2 (7 bases). The CDR3 contains 14 residues. The germline V gene has CDR1 KGHSH and CDR2 LQKENI. The V gene lost 1 base and the J gene lost 7 bases, with 11 bases spanning the gap.

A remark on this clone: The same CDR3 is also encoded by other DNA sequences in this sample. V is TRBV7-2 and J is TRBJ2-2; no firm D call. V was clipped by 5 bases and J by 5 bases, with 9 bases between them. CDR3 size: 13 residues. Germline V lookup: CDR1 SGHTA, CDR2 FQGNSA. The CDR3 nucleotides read TGTGCCAGCAGCCCAAGAGGTACCGGGGAGCTGTTTTTT. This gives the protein CASSPRGTGELFF.

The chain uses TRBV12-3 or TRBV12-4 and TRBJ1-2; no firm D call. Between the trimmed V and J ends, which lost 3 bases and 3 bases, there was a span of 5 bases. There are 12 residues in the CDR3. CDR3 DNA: TGTGCCAGCAGTTTGGCAGACTATGGCTACACCTTC. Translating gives CASSLADYGYTF.

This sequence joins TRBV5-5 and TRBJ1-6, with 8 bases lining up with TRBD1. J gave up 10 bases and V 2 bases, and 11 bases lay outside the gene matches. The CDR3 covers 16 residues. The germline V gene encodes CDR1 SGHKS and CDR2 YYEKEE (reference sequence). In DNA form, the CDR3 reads TGTGCCAGCAGCTTCCGGGACAGGCCGTATGGGTCACCCCTCCACTTT. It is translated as CASSFRDRPYGSPLHF.

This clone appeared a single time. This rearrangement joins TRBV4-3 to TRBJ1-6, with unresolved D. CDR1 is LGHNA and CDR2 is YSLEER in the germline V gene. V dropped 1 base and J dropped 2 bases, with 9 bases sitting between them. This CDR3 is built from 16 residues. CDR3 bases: TGCGCCAGCAGCCAAGGGGGTTTACCCTATAATTCACCCCTCCACTTT. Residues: CASSQGGLPYNSPLHF.

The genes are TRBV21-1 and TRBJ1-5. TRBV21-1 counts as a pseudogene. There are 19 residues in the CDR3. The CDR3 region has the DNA TGTGCCAGCAGCAAAAAGGATACCCTCGAGGGCTGGGGGAATCAGCCCCAGCATTTT. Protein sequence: CASSKKDTLEGWGNQPQHF.